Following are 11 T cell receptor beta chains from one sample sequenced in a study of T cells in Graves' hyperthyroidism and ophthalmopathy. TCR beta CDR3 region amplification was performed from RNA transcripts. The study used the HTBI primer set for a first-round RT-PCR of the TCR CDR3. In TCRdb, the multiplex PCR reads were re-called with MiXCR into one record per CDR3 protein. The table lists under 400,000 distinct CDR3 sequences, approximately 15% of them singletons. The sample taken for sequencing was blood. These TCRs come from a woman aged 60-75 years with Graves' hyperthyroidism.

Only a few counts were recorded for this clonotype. CDR3 sequence (DNA): TGTGCCAGCAGCCCAAGAGGACAGGGATGGGAAGAGCCCCAGCATTTT. Amino acid sequence: CASSPRGQGWEEPQHF. The rearrangement joins TRBV7-6 to TRBJ1-5, with 8 bases identical to TRBD1. V shed 5 bases, J shed 8 bases, and the junction held 14 bases outside the gene matches. This CDR3 is built from 16 residues. From germline, CDR1 is SGHVS and CDR2 FNYEAQ.

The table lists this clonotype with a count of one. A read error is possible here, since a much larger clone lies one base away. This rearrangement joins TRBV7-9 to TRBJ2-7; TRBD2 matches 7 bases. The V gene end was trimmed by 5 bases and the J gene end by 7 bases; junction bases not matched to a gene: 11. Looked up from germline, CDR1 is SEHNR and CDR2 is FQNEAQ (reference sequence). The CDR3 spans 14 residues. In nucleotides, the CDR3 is TGTGCCAGCAGCGGTGCGGGAGTCAGAGGTGAGCAGTACTTC. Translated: CASSGAGVRGEQYF.

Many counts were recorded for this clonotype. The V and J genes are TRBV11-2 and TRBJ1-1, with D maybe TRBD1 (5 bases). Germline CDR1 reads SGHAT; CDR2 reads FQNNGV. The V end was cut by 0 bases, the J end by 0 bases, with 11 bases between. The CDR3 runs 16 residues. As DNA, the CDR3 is TGTGCCAGCAGCTTAGAGCGGGGGGGAGTGAACACTGAAGCTTTCTTT. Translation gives CASSLERGGVNTEAFF.

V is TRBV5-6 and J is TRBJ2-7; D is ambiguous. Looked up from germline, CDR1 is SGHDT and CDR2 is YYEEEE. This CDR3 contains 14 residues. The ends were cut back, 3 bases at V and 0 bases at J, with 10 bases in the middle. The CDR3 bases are TGTGCCAGCAGCTCTGAACAGAGCTCCTACGAGCAGTACTTC. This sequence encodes CASSSEQSSYEQYF.

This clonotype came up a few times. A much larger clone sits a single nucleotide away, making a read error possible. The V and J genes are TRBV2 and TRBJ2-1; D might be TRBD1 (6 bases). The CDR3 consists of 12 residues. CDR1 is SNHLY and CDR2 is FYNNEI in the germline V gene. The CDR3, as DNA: TGTGCCTTAGAGGGGGTCGCCAATGAGCGGTTCTTC. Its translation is CALEGVANERFF.

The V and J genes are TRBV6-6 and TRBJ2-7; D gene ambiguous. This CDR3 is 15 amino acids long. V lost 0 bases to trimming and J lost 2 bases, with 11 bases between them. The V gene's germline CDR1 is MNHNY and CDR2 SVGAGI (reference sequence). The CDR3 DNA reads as TGTGCCAGCAGTTACTCGCGAACGGCCGCCTACGAGCAGTACTTC. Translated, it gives CASSYSRTAAYEQYF.

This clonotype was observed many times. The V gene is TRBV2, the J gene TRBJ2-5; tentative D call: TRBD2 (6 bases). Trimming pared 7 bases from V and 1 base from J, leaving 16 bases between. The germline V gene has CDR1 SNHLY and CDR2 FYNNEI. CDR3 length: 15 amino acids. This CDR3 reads CASTKGLGGQETQYF. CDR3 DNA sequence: TGTGCCAGCACCAAAGGCCTGGGGGGCCAAGAGACCCAGTACTTC.

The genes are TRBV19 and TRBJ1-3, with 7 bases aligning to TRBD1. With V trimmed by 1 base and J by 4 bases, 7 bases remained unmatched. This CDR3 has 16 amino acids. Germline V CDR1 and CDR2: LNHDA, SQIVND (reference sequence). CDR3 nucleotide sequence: TGTGCCAGTAGTATAGCCAGAACAGGGGTAGGAAACACCATATATTTT. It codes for CASSIARTGVGNTIYF.

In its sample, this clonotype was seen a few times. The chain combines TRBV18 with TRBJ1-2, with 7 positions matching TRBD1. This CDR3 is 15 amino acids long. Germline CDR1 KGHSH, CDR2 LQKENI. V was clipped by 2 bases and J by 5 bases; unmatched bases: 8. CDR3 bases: TGTGCCAGCTCACCAGAACAGGGGCTGGGATATGGCTACACCTTC. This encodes CASSPEQGLGYGYTF.

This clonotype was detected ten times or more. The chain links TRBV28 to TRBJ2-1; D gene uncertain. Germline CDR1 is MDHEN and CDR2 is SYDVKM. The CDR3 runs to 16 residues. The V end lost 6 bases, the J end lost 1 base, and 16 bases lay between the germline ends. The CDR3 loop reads CASSEWASRSYNEQFF. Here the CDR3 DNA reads TGTGCCAGCAGCGAGTGGGCCTCCCGTTCCTACAATGAGCAGTTCTTC.

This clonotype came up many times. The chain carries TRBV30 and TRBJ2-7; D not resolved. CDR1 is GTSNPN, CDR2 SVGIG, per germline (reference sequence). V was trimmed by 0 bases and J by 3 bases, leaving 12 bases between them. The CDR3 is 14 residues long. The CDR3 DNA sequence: TGTGCCTGGAGTGTAATCTCTGGGCACTACGAGCAGTACTTC. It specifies CAWSVISGHYEQYF.